Below are 25 T cell receptor beta chains sequenced from a single sample in a study of blood T cell repertoires in COVID-19 (TCRdb year 2020). Library creation used the immunoSEQ multiplex PCR assay. TCRdb retrieved this table from immuneACCESS and kept in-frame rearrangements only. Not all clones are present; in checked studies, unresolved V genes account for under half, and no reason is known for the remainder. The sample yields about 400,000 clones; roughly 90% were counted once. The ten largest clones represent around 2% of the sample. Material for sequencing was PBMCs or T cells enriched from blood (not recorded which). Receptors were obtained from a woman in her 40s with acute COVID-19.

The chain recombines TRBV20-1 with TRBJ1-3, with D possibly being TRBD1 (6 bases). V lost 3 bases and J lost 4, with 7 bases in between. Per the germline V gene, CDR1 is DFQATT and CDR2 is SNEGSKA (reference sequence). This CDR3 is 12 amino acids long. The chain's CDR3 is CSASGGGNTIYF. CDR3 sequence (DNA): TGCAGTGCTAGTGGGGGCGGAAACACCATATATTTT.

The chain recombines TRBV6-4 with TRBJ2-2; 10 bases fit TRBD1. Trimming cost V 4 bases and J 0 bases; bases outside gene matches: 8. The CDR3 has 18 residues. Germline-derived CDR1 and CDR2 are MRHNA and SNTAGT. CDR3 sequence reads: CASSAHLTGGANTGELFF. CDR3 DNA sequence: TGTGCCAGCAGTGCCCACCTGACAGGGGGCGCGAACACCGGGGAGCTGTTTTTT.

This clone was observed a handful of times. This chain joins TRBV19 and TRBJ1-6, with no clear D. V lost 6 bases to trimming and J lost 4 bases, with 7 bases between them. The CDR3 length is 13 residues. Per germline, CDR1 LNHDA and CDR2 SQIVND (reference sequence). The CDR3 loop reads CASSTEYNSPLHF. The CDR3 region has the DNA TGTGCCAGTAGCACAGAGTATAATTCACCCCTCCACTTT.

The V call is TRBV5-1, the J call TRBJ1-2; 9 positions match TRBD1. V gave up 3 bases and J gave up 7 bases; unmatched junction bases: 10. The length of the CDR3 is 15 residues. Germline assignment: CDR1 SGHRS and CDR2 YFSETQ. The CDR3 region is CASSSPMTGGIGYTF. The CDR3 region has the DNA TGCGCCAGCAGCTCCCCAATGACAGGGGGTATTGGCTACACCTTC. Drawing the rest from reference TRBV5-1 and TRBJ1-2, the complete variable domain is KAGVTQTPRYLIKTRGQQVTLSCSPISGHRSVSWYQQTPGQGLQFLFEYFSETQRNKGNFPGRFSGRQFSNSRSEMNVSTLELGDSALYLCASSSPMTGGIGYTFGSGTRLTVV.

V usage is TRBV5-4 and J usage is TRBJ2-5, with D unresolved. V was trimmed by 4 bases and J by 4 bases, leaving 8 bases between them. Germline loops: CDR1 SGHNT, CDR2 YYREEE (reference sequence). The CDR3 sequence is 12 residues long. The CDR3 spells CASSVVRETQYF. The CDR3 nucleotides are TGTGCCAGCAGCGTAGTTCGAGAGACCCAGTACTTC.

This clone is a singleton in its sample. The CDR3 loop is CSGRDRSGGTEAFF. In nucleotides, the CDR3 is TGCAGCGGCAGGGATAGGAGTGGAGGGACTGAAGCTTTCTTT. This rearrangement joins TRBV29-1 to TRBJ1-1; a possible D gene is TRBD1 (5 bases). Trimming pared 7 bases from V and 5 bases from J, leaving 20 bases between. CDR1 is SQVTM and CDR2 is ANQGSEA in the germline V gene. This CDR3 is built from 14 residues. The variable domain in full, completed from reference TRBV29-1 and TRBJ1-1, reads SAVISQKPSRDICQRGTSLTIQCQVDSQVTMMFWYRQQPGQSLTLIATANQGSEATYESGFVIDKFPISRPNLTFSTLTVSNMSPEDSSIYLCSGRDRSGGTEAFFGQGTRLTVV.

The chain employs TRBV5-4 and TRBJ2-1, with D perhaps TRBD1 (5 bases). The germline V gene has CDR1 SGHNT and CDR2 YYREEE (reference sequence). V lost 1 base to trimming and J lost 7 bases, with 12 bases between them. This CDR3 contains 14 residues. The CDR3 bases are TGTGCCAGCAGCTTGTGGGGCTCCAAGAATGAGCAGTTCTTC. Translated, it gives CASSLWGSKNEQFF.

The chain recombines TRBV4-1 with TRBJ1-6; 7 bases agree with TRBD1. With V trimmed by 0 bases and J by 7 bases, 9 bases remained unmatched. CDR1 and CDR2 from the germline V gene are MGHRA and YSYEKL. This CDR3 contains 17 residues. The CDR3 DNA reads as TGCGCCAGCAGCCAAGATTTTGGGGCAGGGGGGAATTCACCCCTCCACTTT. Translating it yields CASSQDFGAGGNSPLHF.

The chain links TRBV4-2 to TRBJ1-2; tentatively, D is TRBD1 (5 bases). The CDR3 contains 17 residues. Trimming removed 6 bases at V and 3 bases at J, with 23 bases between. Germline loops: CDR1 LGHNA, CDR2 YNFKEQ. CDR3 in DNA: TGTGCCAGCAGTCAACCGGGCGGGACCTTCGGGCACTATGGCTACACCTTC. Its protein product is CASSQPGGTFGHYGYTF.

The genes are TRBV29-1 and TRBJ2-3, with TRBD1 identical over 7 bases. Germline V lookup: CDR1 SQVTM, CDR2 ANQGSEA. The ends lost 7 bases at V and 4 bases at J; junction bases unmatched: 5. The CDR3 is 12 amino acids. The CDR3 spells CSGQGGADTQYF. As DNA, the CDR3 is TGCAGCGGACAGGGCGGCGCAGATACGCAGTATTTT.

The V gene is TRBV6-5, the J gene TRBJ2-5; 12 positions agree with TRBD1. Looked up from germline, CDR1 is MNHEY and CDR2 is SVGAGI. CDR3 length: 15 amino acids. V lost 6 bases to trimming and J lost 1 base; unmatched junction nucleotides: 3. The CDR3 region is CASSGTGGLQETQYF. Written as DNA, the CDR3 is TGTGCCAGCAGCGGGACAGGGGGCCTCCAAGAGACCCAGTACTTC.

This chain connects TRBV19 to TRBJ1-5; 7 nucleotides match TRBD1. Germline assignment: CDR1 LNHDA and CDR2 SQIVND (reference sequence). J was trimmed by 0 bases and V by 5 bases; bases with no gene match: 13. The CDR3 totals 18 residues. The CDR3 is CASSATGAVRHSNQPQHF. Here the CDR3 DNA reads TGTGCCAGTAGTGCTACAGGGGCGGTTCGGCATAGCAATCAGCCCCAGCATTTT.

This chain links TRBV3-1 (or the pseudogene TRBV3-2) with TRBJ1-2, with D maybe TRBD1 (6 bases). CDR3 length equals 13 residues. From germline, CDR1 is LGHDT and CDR2 YNNKEL (reference sequence). Trimming stripped 5 bases from V and 4 bases from J, with 11 bases between. The CDR3 is CASSSQGTYGYTF. Written as DNA, the CDR3 is TGTGCCAGCAGCTCCCAGGGGACCTATGGCTACACCTTC.

This chain links TRBV6-5 with TRBJ1-3; 7 bases agree with TRBD1. Germline CDR1 reads MNHEY; CDR2 reads SVGAGI. The V segment lost 6 bases and the J segment 0 bases; nucleotides outside the gene matches: 5. This CDR3 has 15 residues. In DNA form, the CDR3 reads TGTGCCAGCAGGGAGACAGGGTACTCTGGAAACACCATATATTTT. Translated: CASRETGYSGNTIYF.

The chain is built from TRBV5-1 and TRBJ2-1, with 9 bases aligning to TRBD2. Trimming cost V 4 bases and J 8 bases; bases outside gene matches: 7. This CDR3 has 14 residues. Germline CDR1 SGHRS, CDR2 YFSETQ. The DNA for the CDR3 is TGCGCCAGCAGCCCTTACGCTAGCGGGGATGAGCAGTTCTTC. Translated: CASSPYASGDEQFF. The full variable domain, with the rest looked up from reference TRBV5-1 and TRBJ2-1, is KAGVTQTPRYLIKTRGQQVTLSCSPISGHRSVSWYQQTPGQGLQFLFEYFSETQRNKGNFPGRFSGRQFSNSRSEMNVSTLELGDSALYLCASSPYASGDEQFFGPGTRLTVL.

The chain has TRBV18 and TRBJ1-1; no clear D. V lost 3 bases, J lost 3 bases, and 11 bases lay in between. Germline lookup yields CDR1 KGHSH and CDR2 LQKENI. The CDR3 covers 14 residues. The CDR3 DNA reads TGTGCCAGCTCACCTTCCAGGTCCCACACTGAAGCTTTCTTT. This gives the protein CASSPSRSHTEAFF.

J is TRBJ1-6 and V is TRBV9; no firm D call. V dropped 1 base and J dropped 7 bases, with 9 bases sitting between them. Germline assignment: CDR1 SGDLS and CDR2 YYNGEE. This CDR3 spans 14 amino acids. This CDR3 reads CASSVNSGNSPLHF. CDR3 in DNA: TGTGCCAGCAGCGTAAACAGCGGAAATTCACCCCTCCACTTT.

This rearrangement joins TRBV5-4 to TRBJ2-3; 12 bases align to TRBD2. Germline CDR1 and CDR2: SGHNT and YYREEE (reference sequence). The CDR3 runs 16 residues. V lost 4 bases to trimming and J lost 2 bases; unmatched junction nucleotides: 5. CDR3 coding DNA: TGTGCCAGCAGCGCCCGACTAGCGGGGGTCACAGATACGCAGTATTTT. Its protein product is CASSARLAGVTDTQYF. The full variable domain, completed using reference TRBV5-4 and TRBJ2-3, is ETGVTQSPTHLIKTRGQQVTLRCSSQSGHNTVSWYQQALGQGPQFIFQYYREEENGRGNFPPRFSGLQFPNYSSELNVNALELDDSALYLCASSARLAGVTDTQYFGPGTRLTVL.

There are a few counts of this clone. The rearrangement uses TRBV18 and TRBJ2-2; 11 nucleotides align to TRBD1. Germline V lookup: CDR1 KGHSH, CDR2 LQKENI. The CDR3 loop spans 17 amino acids. Trimming at V came to 6 bases and at J to 3 bases, leaving 9 bases not matched to a gene. CDR3 protein: CASSLIPGQGDTGELFF. CDR3 DNA: TGTGCCAGCTCCCTAATACCGGGACAGGGGGACACCGGGGAGCTGTTTTTT.

A few counts support this clone. The chain uses TRBV5-4 and TRBJ1-4; D is perhaps TRBD1 (6 bases). V was pared by 1 base and J by 3 bases, with 10 bases between. CDR1 SGHNT and CDR2 YYREEE come from the germline V gene (reference sequence). The CDR3 loop spans 15 amino acids. DNA of the CDR3: TGTGCCAGCAGCTTGACAGGGTTTGCTAATGAAAAACTGTTTTTT. Amino acids: CASSLTGFANEKLFF. Full variable domain (rest looked up from reference TRBV5-4 and TRBJ1-4): ETGVTQSPTHLIKTRGQQVTLRCSSQSGHNTVSWYQQALGQGPQFIFQYYREEENGRGNFPPRFSGLQFPNYSSELNVNALELDDSALYLCASSLTGFANEKLFFGSGTQLSVL.

This chain uses TRBV29-1 with TRBJ1-1; maybe TRBD1 (5 bases). CDR1 is SQVTM and CDR2 is ANQGSEA in the germline V gene. The CDR3 spans 11 residues. V was shortened by 8 bases and J by 11 bases, with 18 bases between the two germline ends. CDR3 sequence (DNA): TGCAGCACTATCGGGGGGTTGGGGGCTTTCTTT. It encodes CSTIGGLGAFF.

The chain combines TRBV5-6 with TRBJ1-1; D remains ambiguous. Trimming took off 0 bases at V and 10 bases at J, with 7 bases between the two ends. The germline V gene encodes CDR1 SGHDT and CDR2 YYEEEE. This CDR3 contains 11 residues. CDR3 in DNA: TGTGCCAGCAGCTTGGGAGTTGTAGCTTTCTTT. This encodes CASSLGVVAFF.

The rearrangement links TRBV6-4 to TRBJ1-5; D is uncertain. CDR3 length equals 16 residues. CDR1 MRHNA and CDR2 SNTAGT come from the germline V gene. V lost 2 bases to trimming and J lost 0 bases, with 11 bases between them. CDR3 loop: CASSDLRRYSNQPQHF. In nucleotides, the CDR3 is TGTGCCAGCAGTGACCTCCGCAGATATAGCAATCAGCCCCAGCATTTT.

DNA for the CDR3: TGTGCCAGCACCGACAGTGAGAATTCACCCCTCCACTTT. This gives the protein CASTDSENSPLHF. V is TRBV2 and J is TRBJ1-6; TRBD1 might be the D (5 bases). V lost 7 bases, J lost 7 bases, and 11 bases lay in between. In germline, CDR1 is SNHLY, CDR2 FYNNEI. The CDR3 has 13 amino acids.

The rearrangement links TRBV7-7 to TRBJ1-5; D gene unclear. This CDR3 region has 17 residues. V was cut by 5 bases and J by 0 bases, with 17 bases left in between. The germline gives CDR1 SSHAT, CDR2 FNYEAQ (reference sequence). The CDR3 loop reads CASSTREGRDSNQPQHF. The CDR3 coding sequence is TGTGCCAGCAGCACCCGCGAGGGCCGGGATAGCAATCAGCCCCAGCATTTT.